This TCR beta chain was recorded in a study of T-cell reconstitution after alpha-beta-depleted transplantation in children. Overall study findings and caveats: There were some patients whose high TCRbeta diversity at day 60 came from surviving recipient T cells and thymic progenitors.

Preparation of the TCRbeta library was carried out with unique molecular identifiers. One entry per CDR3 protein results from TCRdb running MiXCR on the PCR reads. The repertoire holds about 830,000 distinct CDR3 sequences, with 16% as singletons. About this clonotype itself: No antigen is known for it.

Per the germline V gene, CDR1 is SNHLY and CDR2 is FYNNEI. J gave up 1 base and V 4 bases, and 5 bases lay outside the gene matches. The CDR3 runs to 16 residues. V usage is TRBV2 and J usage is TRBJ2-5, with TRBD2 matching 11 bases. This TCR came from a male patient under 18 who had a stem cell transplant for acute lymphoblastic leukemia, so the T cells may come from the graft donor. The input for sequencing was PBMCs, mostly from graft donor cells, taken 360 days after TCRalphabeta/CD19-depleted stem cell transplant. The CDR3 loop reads CASSAQTSGAQETQYF. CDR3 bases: TGTGCCAGCAGTGCTCAGACTAGCGGGGCCCAAGAGACCCAGTACTTC.